This passage covers 28 T cell receptor beta chains from one sample sequenced in a study of T cell clonality in common variable immunodeficiency. Some clones are missing from TCRdb's copy, which holds only in-frame ones; the method was immunoSEQ multiplex PCR. This sample includes 75,000 to 85,000 clones with no singletons; its ten biggest clones take up around 0.82%. The sample comprised peripheral blood mononuclear cells. These receptors were taken from a person between 18 and 70 years old in good health.

This clone was observed at least ten times. Coverage ceases 3 residues before the CDR3 finishes, and the germline J gene fills in the end. V is TRBV5-4 and J is TRBJ2-1, with 9 bases that match TRBD2. V was pared by 4 bases and J by 9 bases, with 8 bases of the junction left unmatched. In germline, CDR1 is SGHNT, CDR2 YYREEE (reference sequence). The CDR3 consists of 14 residues. This CDR3 reads CASSQLLAGFEQFF. The CDR3 bases that were read are TGTGCCAGCAGCCAACTTCTAGCGGGATTTGAG.

This clone was detected ten times or more. The sequence runs out 3 residues before the end of the CDR3; the remainder is reconstructed from the germline J gene. The chain combines TRBV5-1 with TRBJ1-4; D is undetermined. This CDR3 is built from 16 residues. With 2 bases removed from V and 0 bases from J, the gap between germline ends came to 11 bases. Germline loops: CDR1 SGHRS, CDR2 YFSETQ. Incomplete CDR3 DNA: TGCGCCAGCAGCTTTGACACGCCAGCAACTAATGAAAAA. As protein: CASSFDTPATNEK. The entire CDR3 sequence reads CASSFDTPATNEKLFF.

Concerning this clone: A far bigger clonotype differs at one base, so this is likely a read error. The read ends 3 residues shy of where the CDR3 ends; the end is completed using the germline J gene. J is TRBJ2-7 and V is TRBV7-9, with 7 bases matching TRBD2. The CDR3 is 13 amino acids. Germline CDR1 SEHNR, CDR2 FQNEAQ (reference sequence). The CDR3 is CSSREGLSYEQYF. The CDR3 bases that were read are TGTTCCAGCAGGGAGGGCCTCTCCTACGAG.

This clone was recorded many times. The read halts 3 residues ahead of the CDR3 end, with the missing end drawn from the germline J gene. The chain combines TRBV12-3 or TRBV12-4 with TRBJ2-7; 9 nucleotides agree with TRBD1. This CDR3 spans 15 amino acids. Trimming removed 4 bases from V and 1 base from J; junction bases left unmatched: 5. The covered CDR3 bases are TGTGCCAGCAGTTCGCCGGACAGGGGTTCCTACGAG. Translated: CASSSPDRGSYE. The entire CDR3 reads CASSSPDRGSYEQYF.

This clone was recorded many times. From the germline J gene comes the end of the CDR3, since the read stops 3 residues before it. This rearrangement joins TRBV20-1 to TRBJ2-3, with 7 bases fitting TRBD1. The CDR3 length is 15 residues. The V and J ends lost 2 bases and 3 bases, in that order; junction bases with no gene match: 8. The germline V gene has CDR1 DFQATT and CDR2 SNEGSKA (reference sequence). The chain's CDR3 is CSARNDRDGTDTQYF. CDR3 bases read: TGCAGTGCTAGAAATGACAGGGACGGGACAGATACG.

In this sample, this clone turned up many times. The read ends 3 residues shy of where the CDR3 ends; the end is completed using the germline J gene. The genes are TRBV20-1 and TRBJ2-7, with 7 bases aligning to TRBD1. This CDR3 has 14 amino acids. The V segment lost 6 bases and the J segment 1 base; nucleotides outside the gene matches: 9. Germline-derived CDR1 and CDR2 are DFQATT and SNEGSKA (reference sequence). The CDR3 protein is CSAPRPTGSYEQYF. The CDR3 bases that were read are TGCAGTGCCCCCCGCCCGACAGGGTCCTACGAG.

At least ten counts were recorded for this clone. The CDR3 end is not reached by the read, which stops 3 residues before it; the germline J gene fills it in. The chain joins TRBV20-1 to TRBJ2-7; D is perhaps TRBD1 (6 bases). The germline V gene encodes CDR1 DFQATT and CDR2 SNEGSKA (reference sequence). Trimming pared 0 bases from V and 2 bases from J, leaving 11 bases between. There are 14 residues in the CDR3. CDR3 in amino acids: CSAREGASPYEQYF. The CDR3 bases that were read are TGCAGTGCTAGAGAGGGGGCATCCCCCTACGAG.

This clone was counted many times. The read comes to an end 3 residues before the CDR3 does, leaving the germline J gene to fill in the end. This chain uses TRBV7-2 with TRBJ1-5; 11 bases are a match to TRBD1. This CDR3 spans 15 amino acids. Germline CDR1 and CDR2: SGHTA and FQGNSA. With V trimmed by 3 bases and J by 6 bases, 4 bases remained unmatched. Incomplete CDR3 DNA: TGTGCCAGCAGCTTCGGACAGGGGGCGGGTCAGCCC. It translates to CASSFGQGAGQP. The full CDR3 protein is CASSFGQGAGQPQHF. The full variable domain, with the rest looked up from reference TRBV7-2 and TRBJ1-5, is GAGVSQSPSNKVTEKGKDVELRCDPISGHTALYWYRQSLGQGLEFLIYFQGNSAPDKSGLPSDRFSAERTGGSVSTLTIQRTQQEDSAVYLCASSFGQGAGQPQHFGDGTRLSIL.

The sample holds many counts of this clone. The CDR3 end is not reached by the read, which stops 3 residues before it; the germline J gene fills it in. V and J are TRBV18 and TRBJ2-6; D remains ambiguous. CDR3 size: 15 residues. Germline V gene lookup returns CDR1 KGHSH and CDR2 LQKENI. V lost 5 bases and J lost 4, with 12 bases in between. The CDR3 loop is CASSSSGSGANVLTF. The sequenced CDR3 bases are TGTGCCAGCTCAAGTTCAGGTTCGGGGGCCAACGTC.

This clone was seen repeatedly, ten times or more. The read ends 3 residues early relative to the CDR3; the germline J gene fills the gap. This chain uses TRBV20-1 with TRBJ2-7, with TRBD2 matching 9 bases. The V segment lost 3 bases and the J segment 5 bases; nucleotides outside the gene matches: 8. The CDR3 spans 14 residues. CDR1 DFQATT and CDR2 SNEGSKA come from the germline V gene (reference sequence). The CDR3: CSARGGTSLDEQYF. The DNA read from the CDR3 is TGCAGTGCTAGGGGCGGGACTAGCCTCGACGAG.

This clone was found many times. The CDR3 is cut off 3 residues early in the read; its end comes from the germline J gene. This chain links TRBV7-2 with TRBJ2-3; a weak D match, TRBD1 (6 bases). The CDR3 is 14 residues long. Germline V gene data show CDR1 as SGHTA and CDR2 as FQGNSA. V lost 5 bases and J 2 bases, leaving 11 bases between the germline ends. The CDR3 spells CASSIQGATDTQYF. CDR3 bases read: TGTGCCAGCAGCATACAGGGCGCCACAGATACG.

CDR3 DNA (partial): TGTGCCAGCAAGCAGCGGGAATCCTACGAC. Translated: CASKQRESYD. The CDR3 in its entirety is CASKQRESYDYTF. The chain combines TRBV6-2 or TRBV6-3 with TRBJ1-2; no definite D call. The read stops 3 residues short of the end of the CDR3; the missing end is completed from the germline J gene. Germline CDR1 is MNHEY and CDR2 is SVGEGT. The CDR3 is 13 residues long.

This clone has a count of ten or more. The read ends 3 residues early relative to the CDR3; the germline J gene fills the gap. This rearrangement joins TRBV20-1 to TRBJ2-6, with D unresolved. CDR1 and CDR2 from the germline V gene are DFQATT and SNEGSKA (reference sequence). The V end lost 1 base, the J end lost 0 bases, and 10 bases lay between the germline ends. The CDR3 contains 16 residues. The CDR3 region is CSARGLTLSGANVLTF. The CDR3 DNA, read in part, is TGCAGTGCTAGAGGGCTCACCCTCTCTGGGGCCAACGTC.

Ten or more counts support this clone. Read data end 3 residues before the CDR3 end; the end is taken from the germline J gene. The chain recombines TRBV7-3 with TRBJ2-1; a weak D match, TRBD2 (5 bases). Germline V lookup: CDR1 SGHTA, CDR2 FQGTGA. V was pared by 1 base and J by 9 bases, with 7 bases between. This CDR3 has 12 residues. CDR3 bases read: TGTGCCAGCAGCTTAAGGGCGGGTGAG. Its protein is CASSLRAGE. The full CDR3 is CASSLRAGEQFF.

At least ten counts were recorded for this clone. The read ends 3 residues before the CDR3 terminus; that terminus is restored from the germline J gene. The chain has TRBV5-4 and TRBJ1-4; possibly TRBD1 for D (6 bases). The V end was cut by 0 bases, the J end by 8 bases, with 11 bases between. This CDR3 has 14 amino acids. Germline-derived CDR1 and CDR2 are SGHNT and YYREEE (reference sequence). The CDR3 is CASSLDRDGEKLFF. The CDR3 bases that were read are TGTGCCAGCAGCTTGGACAGGGACGGGGAAAAA.

The table lists this clone with many counts. The sequence runs out 3 residues before the end of the CDR3; the remainder is reconstructed from the germline J gene. The rearrangement joins TRBV6-1 to TRBJ2-7; D unresolved. Germline CDR1 is MNHNS and CDR2 is SASEGT. This CDR3 is built from 14 residues. V gave up 4 bases and J gave up 6 bases, with 16 bases separating them. The part of the CDR3 DNA that was read is TGTGCCAGCAGTGCCCGTACAGTGAAAGGCGAG. Translated, it gives CASSARTVKGE. The whole CDR3 reads CASSARTVKGEQYF.

In this sample, this clone turned up many times. The sequence runs out 3 residues before the end of the CDR3; the remainder is reconstructed from the germline J gene. This sequence joins TRBV19 and TRBJ1-1; D is perhaps TRBD1 (6 bases). Germline loops: CDR1 LNHDA, CDR2 SQIVND (reference sequence). Trimming shortened V by 5 bases and J by 2 bases, and 15 bases separated the two germline ends. The CDR3 length is 15 residues. The covered CDR3 bases are TGTGCCAGTAGTCTCGACAGGTGGCTAAACACTGAA. Amino acids: CASSLDRWLNTE. The CDR3, in full, reads CASSLDRWLNTEAFF. Full variable domain (outside the CDR3, taken from reference TRBV19 and TRBJ1-1): DGGITQSPKYLFRKEGQNVTLSCEQNLNHDAMYWYRQDPGQGLRLIYYSQIVNDFQKGDIAEGYSVSREKKESFPLTVTSAQKNPTAFYLCASSLDRWLNTEAFFGQGTRLTVV.

This clone was counted a few times. From the germline J gene comes the end of the CDR3, since the read stops 3 residues before it. The rearrangement links TRBV27 to TRBJ2-5, with 7 bases aligning to TRBD1. Looked up from germline, CDR1 is MNHEY and CDR2 is SMNVEV (reference sequence). This CDR3 is built from 16 residues. Germline trimming cut 5 bases from V and 4 bases from J; bases unmatched to any gene: 13. The CDR3 bases that were read are TGTGCCAGCAGTCTAAGGCTTGGGACAGTGTTAGAGACC. It is translated as CASSLRLGTVLET. The entire CDR3 protein reads CASSLRLGTVLETQYF.

This clone was counted many times. Read sequence stops 3 residues before the CDR3 end, and the germline J gene provides the missing end. V is TRBV19 and J is TRBJ1-2; possibly TRBD1 for D (5 bases). Germline V CDR1 and CDR2: LNHDA, SQIVND (reference sequence). The CDR3 sequence is 13 residues long. CDR3 sequence reads: CASSIGRDLGYTF. Incomplete CDR3 DNA: TGTGCCAGTAGTATAGGCAGGGATTTAGGC.

This clone appeared many times. The part of the CDR3 DNA that was read is TGTGCTAGTGGTTTGACTCAACAGGTGCTTTGGCCAGAGACC. It encodes CASGLTQQVLWPET. The whole CDR3 is CASGLTQQVLWPETQYF. The chain has TRBV12-5 and TRBJ2-5; D possibly corresponds to TRBD1 (5 bases). The sequence runs out 3 residues before the end of the CDR3; the remainder is reconstructed from the germline J gene. V was pared by 2 bases and J by 4 bases, with 20 bases between. CDR1 LGHNT and CDR2 FRNRAP come from the germline V gene. The CDR3 loop spans 17 amino acids.

The sample holds many counts of this clone. The read ends 3 residues shy of where the CDR3 ends; the end is completed using the germline J gene. The chain carries TRBV6-2 or TRBV6-3 and TRBJ2-7; no clear D gene. The CDR3 has 12 residues. Germline CDR1 reads MNHEY; CDR2 reads SVGEGT. Trimming cost V 4 bases and J 0 bases, with 4 bases left between them. Incomplete CDR3 DNA: TGTGCCAGCAGTTCTCTCTCCTACGAG. Its protein is CASSSLSYE. The whole CDR3 region reads CASSSLSYEQYF.

This clone was picked up many times. The read finishes 3 residues shy of the CDR3 end, and the germline J gene is used to complete it. The chain is built from TRBV20-1 and TRBJ2-2, with 10 nucleotides matching TRBD2. Trimming at V came to 0 bases and at J to 6 bases, leaving 1 base not matched to a gene. Germline CDR1 reads DFQATT; CDR2 reads SNEGSKA (reference sequence). The CDR3 is 14 residues long. The CDR3 DNA, read in part, is TGCAGTGCTAGAGAGACTAGCGGGCCCGGGGAG. Its translation is CSARETSGPGE. The whole CDR3 region reads CSARETSGPGELFF.

This clone was detected many times. Sequencing ends 3 residues short of the CDR3 end; the germline J gene provides the rest. The chain has TRBV13 and TRBJ2-3; TRBD2 matches at 12 bases. The CDR3 is 16 residues long. With V trimmed by 6 bases and J by 1 base, 5 bases remained unmatched. Looked up from germline, CDR1 is PRHDT and CDR2 is FYEKMQ (reference sequence). The CDR3 bases that were read are TGTGCCAGCAGGCGACTAGCGGGAGTGGGCACAGATACG. Protein product: CASRRLAGVGTDT. The whole CDR3 is CASRRLAGVGTDTQYF.

This clone was counted at least ten times. The read terminates 3 residues before the CDR3 end, so the remaining end is supplied by the germline J gene. J is TRBJ2-3 and V is TRBV18; 8 bases match TRBD2. The CDR3 totals 17 residues. In germline, CDR1 is KGHSH, CDR2 LQKENI. V was clipped by 0 bases and J by 0 bases; unmatched bases: 5. Here the CDR3 reads CASSPPRGGFSTDTQYF. The DNA read from the CDR3 is TGTGCCAGCTCACCACCTCGGGGGGGGTTTAGCACAGATACG.

The table lists this clone with many counts. The CDR3 is CASSQEVSGSYEQYF. The part of the CDR3 DNA that was read is TGCGCCAGCAGCCAAGAAGTCAGCGGGAGCTACGAG. The chain recombines TRBV4-1 with TRBJ2-7; 8 bases map to TRBD2. The read finishes 3 residues shy of the CDR3 end, and the germline J gene is used to complete it. Unmatched junction bases numbered 4, after V lost 0 bases and J lost 3 bases. The CDR3 totals 15 residues. Germline V gene lookup returns CDR1 MGHRA and CDR2 YSYEKL.

At least ten counts were recorded for this clone. The read finishes 3 residues shy of the CDR3 end, and the germline J gene is used to complete it. The V and J genes are TRBV12-3 or TRBV12-4 and TRBJ2-1, with D perhaps matching TRBD2 (6 bases). Trimming cost V 1 base and J 4 bases, with 14 bases left between them. The CDR3 runs to 16 residues. CDR3 DNA (partial): TGTGCCAGCAGTTTAGGTATAGCGGCAGGATACAATGAG. Its translation is CASSLGIAAGYNE. The whole CDR3 region reads CASSLGIAAGYNEQFF.

This clone was recorded at least ten times. The read ends 3 residues before the CDR3 terminus; that terminus is restored from the germline J gene. This chain connects TRBV7-9 to TRBJ1-4; possibly TRBD1 for D (6 bases). The ends were cut back, 4 bases at V and 4 bases at J, with 10 bases in the middle. This CDR3 has 14 residues. From germline, CDR1 is SEHNR and CDR2 FQNEAQ (reference sequence). CDR3 residues: CASSSGQYNEKLFF. The sequenced part of the CDR3 DNA is TGTGCCAGCAGCTCAGGACAGTATAATGAAAAA.

This clone appeared many times. From the germline J gene comes the end of the CDR3, since the read stops 3 residues before it. The rearrangement joins TRBV2 to TRBJ1-1; 9 bases fit TRBD1. From germline, CDR1 is SNHLY and CDR2 FYNNEI. The CDR3 is 14 residues long. With V trimmed by 6 bases and J by 1 base, 3 bases remained unmatched. The CDR3 is CASRVDRGNTEAFF. The CDR3 DNA, read in part, is TGTGCCAGCAGGGTGGACAGGGGGAACACTGAA.